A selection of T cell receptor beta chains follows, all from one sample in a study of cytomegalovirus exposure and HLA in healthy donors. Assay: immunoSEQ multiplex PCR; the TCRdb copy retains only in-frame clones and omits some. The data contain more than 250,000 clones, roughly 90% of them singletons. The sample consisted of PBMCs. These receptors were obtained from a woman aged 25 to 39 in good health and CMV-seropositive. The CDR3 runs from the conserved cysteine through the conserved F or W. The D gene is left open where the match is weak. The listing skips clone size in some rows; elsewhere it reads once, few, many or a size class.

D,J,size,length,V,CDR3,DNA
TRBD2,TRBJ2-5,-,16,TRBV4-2,CASSLETSGWGETQYF,TGTGCCAGCAGCCTCGAGACTAGCGGGTGGGGGGAGACCCAGTACTTC
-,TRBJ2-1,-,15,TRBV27,CASSFGGSSYNEQFF,TGTGCCAGCAGTTTTGGCGGTAGCTCCTACAATGAGCAGTTCTTC
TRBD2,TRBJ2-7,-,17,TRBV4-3,CASSFRLAGDDSYEQYF,TGCGCCAGCAGCTTCCGACTAGCGGGGGACGATTCCTACGAGCAGTACTTC
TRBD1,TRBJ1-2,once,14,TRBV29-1,CSVEDRTGRYGYTF,TGCAGCGTAGAAGACCGGACAGGCCGCTATGGCTACACCTTC
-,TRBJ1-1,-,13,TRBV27,CASSFRGLTEAFF,TGTGCCAGCAGTTTTAGGGGACTCACTGAAGCTTTCTTT
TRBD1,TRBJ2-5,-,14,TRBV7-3,CASSPNRGQETQYF,TGTGCCAGCAGCCCAAACAGGGGGCAAGAGACCCAGTACTTC
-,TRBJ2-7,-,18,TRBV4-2,CASSTPPGTGATPGEQYF,TGTGCCAGCAGCACCCCCCCGGGAACGGGAGCGACCCCCGGCGAGCAGTACTTC
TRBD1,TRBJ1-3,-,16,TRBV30,CAWASGQLRSGNTIYF,TGTGCCTGGGCCTCGGGACAGCTTCGCTCTGGAAACACCATATATTTT
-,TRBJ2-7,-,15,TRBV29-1,CSVIGGPAAGSEQYF,TGCAGCGTTATCGGGGGTCCCGCCGCGGGTAGCGAGCAGTACTTC
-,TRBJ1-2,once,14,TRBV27,CASSPPTGLYGYTF,TGTGCCAGCAGTCCCCCGACAGGACTATATGGCTACACCTTC
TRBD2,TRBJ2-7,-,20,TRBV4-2,CASSPIGVAGALNSSYEQYF,TGTGCCAGCAGCCCAATCGGGGTAGCGGGGGCCTTAAACAGCTCCTACGAGCAGTACTTC
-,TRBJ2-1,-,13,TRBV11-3,CASSFTQGNEQFF,TGTGCCAGCAGCTTTACACAGGGCAATGAGCAGTTCTTC
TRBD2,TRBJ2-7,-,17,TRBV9,CASSVVLTSGPTYEQYF,TGTGCCAGCAGCGTAGTGCTTACTAGCGGCCCTACCTACGAGCAGTACTTC
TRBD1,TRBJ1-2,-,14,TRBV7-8,CASSSTGGDYGYTF,TGTGCCAGCAGCTCGACAGGGGGCGACTATGGCTACACCTTC